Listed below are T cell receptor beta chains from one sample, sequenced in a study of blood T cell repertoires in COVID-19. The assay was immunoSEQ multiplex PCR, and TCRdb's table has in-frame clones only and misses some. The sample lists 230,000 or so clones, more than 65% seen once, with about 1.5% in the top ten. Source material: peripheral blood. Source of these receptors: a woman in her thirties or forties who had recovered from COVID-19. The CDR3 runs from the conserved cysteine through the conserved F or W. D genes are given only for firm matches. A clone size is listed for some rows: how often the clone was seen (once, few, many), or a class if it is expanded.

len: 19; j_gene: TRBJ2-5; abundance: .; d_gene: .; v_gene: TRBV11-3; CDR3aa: CASSLVFVDELEGQETQYF; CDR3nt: TGTGCCAGCAGCTTAGTGTTCGTAGACGAGCTTGAGGGACAAGAGACCCAGTACTTC
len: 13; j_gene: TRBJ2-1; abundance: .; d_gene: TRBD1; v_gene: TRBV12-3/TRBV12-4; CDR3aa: CASNLGQGNEQFF; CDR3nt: TGTGCCAGCAACTTGGGACAGGGCAATGAGCAGTTCTTC
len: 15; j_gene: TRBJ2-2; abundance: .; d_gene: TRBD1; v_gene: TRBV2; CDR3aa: CASNGQGGPTGELFF; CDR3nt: TGTGCCAGCAATGGACAGGGGGGGCCCACCGGGGAGCTGTTTTTT
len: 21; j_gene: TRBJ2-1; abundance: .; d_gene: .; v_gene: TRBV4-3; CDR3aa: CASSQEDIRLPTGDLRDEQFF; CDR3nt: TGCGCCAGCAGCCAAGAAGATATCCGTCTTCCCACGGGGGACCTTAGGGATGAGCAGTTCTTC
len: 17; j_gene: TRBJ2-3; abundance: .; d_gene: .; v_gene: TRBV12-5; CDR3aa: CASGLRGDRITSDTQYF; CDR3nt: TGTGCTAGTGGTTTGCGGGGGGACAGGATTACAAGCGATACGCAGTATTTT
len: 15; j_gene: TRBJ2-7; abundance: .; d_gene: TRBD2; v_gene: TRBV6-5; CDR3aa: CASNPGGGGGYEQYF; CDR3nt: TGTGCCAGCAATCCCGGGGGGGGCGGGGGCTACGAGCAGTACTTC
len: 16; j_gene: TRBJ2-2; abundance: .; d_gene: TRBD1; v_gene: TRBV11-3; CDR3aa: CASSFKAGTDTGELFF; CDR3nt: TGTGCCAGCAGCTTCAAAGCCGGGACAGACACCGGGGAGCTGTTTTTT
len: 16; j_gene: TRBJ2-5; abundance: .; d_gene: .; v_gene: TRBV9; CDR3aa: CASSPHIDGSQETQYF; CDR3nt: TGTGCCAGCAGCCCCCATATCGACGGGTCCCAAGAGACCCAGTACTTC
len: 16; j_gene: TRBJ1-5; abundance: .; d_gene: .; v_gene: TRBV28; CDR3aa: CASSLSPGVINQPQHF; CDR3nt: TGTGCCAGCAGTTTATCCCCAGGGGTGATCAATCAGCCCCAGCATTTT
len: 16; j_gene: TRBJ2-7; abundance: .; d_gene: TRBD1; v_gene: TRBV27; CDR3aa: CASSAQPTGVLHEQYF; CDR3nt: TGTGCCAGCAGTGCCCAACCTACAGGGGTTTTACACGAGCAGTACTTC
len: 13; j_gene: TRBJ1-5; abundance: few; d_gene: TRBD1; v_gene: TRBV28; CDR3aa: CASMLQGHQPQHF; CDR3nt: TGTGCCAGCATGTTACAGGGGCACCAGCCCCAGCATTTT
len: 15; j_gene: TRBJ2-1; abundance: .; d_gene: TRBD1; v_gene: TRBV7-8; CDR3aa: CASSQGASLKNEQFF; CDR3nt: TGTGCCAGCAGCCAGGGGGCCAGTCTAAAAAATGAGCAGTTCTTC
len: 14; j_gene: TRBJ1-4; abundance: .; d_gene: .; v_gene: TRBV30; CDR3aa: CAWSVSDQGEKLFF; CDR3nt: TGTGCCTGGAGTGTAAGCGATCAGGGAGAAAAACTGTTTTTT
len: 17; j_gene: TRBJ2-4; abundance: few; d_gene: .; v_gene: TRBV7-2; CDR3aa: CASSLLLLRGGGNIQYF; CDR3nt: TGTGCCAGCAGCTTATTGCTTCTGCGGGGAGGGGGAAACATTCAGTACTTC
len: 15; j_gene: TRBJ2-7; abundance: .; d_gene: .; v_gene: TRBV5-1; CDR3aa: CASSLGGESIYEQYF; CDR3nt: TGCGCCAGCAGCTTGGGAGGAGAGTCAATTTACGAGCAGTACTTC
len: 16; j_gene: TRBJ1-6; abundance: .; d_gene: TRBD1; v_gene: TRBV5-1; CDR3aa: CASRSGGYSYNSPLHF; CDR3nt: TGCGCCAGCAGATCAGGGGGCTACTCCTATAATTCACCCCTCCACTTT